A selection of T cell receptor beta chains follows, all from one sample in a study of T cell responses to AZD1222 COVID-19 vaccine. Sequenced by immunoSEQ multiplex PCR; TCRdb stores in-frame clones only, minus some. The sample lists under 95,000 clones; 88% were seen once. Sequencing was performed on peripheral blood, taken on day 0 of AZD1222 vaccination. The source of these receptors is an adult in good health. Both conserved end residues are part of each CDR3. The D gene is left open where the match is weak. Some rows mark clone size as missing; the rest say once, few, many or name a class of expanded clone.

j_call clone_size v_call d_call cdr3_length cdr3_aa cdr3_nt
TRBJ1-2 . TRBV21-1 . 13 CASSIQGGYGYTF TGTGCCAGCAGCATTCAGGGAGGTTATGGCTACACCTTC
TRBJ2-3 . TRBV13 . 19 CASSLGRWGTPTGTDTQYF TGTGCCAGCAGCTTAGGGAGGTGGGGTACCCCGACGGGCACAGATACGCAGTATTTT
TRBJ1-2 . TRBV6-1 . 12 CASSEADYGYTF TGTGCCAGCAGTGAAGCCGACTATGGCTACACCTTC
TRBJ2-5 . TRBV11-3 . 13 CASSWAVGETQYF TGTGCCAGCAGCTGGGCGGTTGGGGAGACCCAGTACTTC
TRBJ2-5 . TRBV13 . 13 CASRLVGVETQYF TGTGCCAGCAGATTAGTGGGGGTAGAGACCCAGTACTTC
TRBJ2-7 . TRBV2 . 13 CASSVVISYEQYF TGTGCCAGCAGTGTGGTCATCTCCTACGAGCAGTACTTC
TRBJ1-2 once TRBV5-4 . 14 CASSSIQVNYGYTF TGTGCCAGCAGCTCGATACAGGTTAACTATGGCTACACCTTC
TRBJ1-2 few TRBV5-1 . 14 CASSLGTEYYGYTF TGCGCCAGCAGCTTGGGTACAGAATACTATGGCTACACCTTC
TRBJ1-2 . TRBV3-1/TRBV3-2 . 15 CASSHAAGDVDGYTF TGTGCCAGCAGCCACGCTGCAGGGGACGTCGATGGCTACACCTTC
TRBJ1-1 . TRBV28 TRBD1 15 CASSSGTGGYNEAFF TGTGCCAGCAGTTCCGGGACAGGGGGGTATAATGAAGCTTTCTTT
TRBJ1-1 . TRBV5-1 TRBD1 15 CASSPEGQGRGEAFF TGCGCCAGCAGCCCGGAGGGACAGGGTAGGGGGGAAGCTTTCTTT
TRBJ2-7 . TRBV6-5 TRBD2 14 CASSLAGEEYEQYF TGTGCCAGCAGCCTCGCGGGAGAGGAATACGAGCAGTACTTC
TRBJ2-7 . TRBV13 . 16 CASSSVGGSGYYEQYF TGTGCCAGCAGCTCCGTCGGGGGTAGCGGCTACTACGAGCAGTACTTC
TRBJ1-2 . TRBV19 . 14 CASSIRTAGYGYTF TGTGCCAGTAGTATCCGGACAGCCGGCTATGGCTACACCTTC
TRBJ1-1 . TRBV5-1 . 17 CASSLVGSGYTGTEAFF TGCGCCAGCAGCTTGGTAGGGTCTGGGTATACGGGCACTGAAGCTTTCTTT